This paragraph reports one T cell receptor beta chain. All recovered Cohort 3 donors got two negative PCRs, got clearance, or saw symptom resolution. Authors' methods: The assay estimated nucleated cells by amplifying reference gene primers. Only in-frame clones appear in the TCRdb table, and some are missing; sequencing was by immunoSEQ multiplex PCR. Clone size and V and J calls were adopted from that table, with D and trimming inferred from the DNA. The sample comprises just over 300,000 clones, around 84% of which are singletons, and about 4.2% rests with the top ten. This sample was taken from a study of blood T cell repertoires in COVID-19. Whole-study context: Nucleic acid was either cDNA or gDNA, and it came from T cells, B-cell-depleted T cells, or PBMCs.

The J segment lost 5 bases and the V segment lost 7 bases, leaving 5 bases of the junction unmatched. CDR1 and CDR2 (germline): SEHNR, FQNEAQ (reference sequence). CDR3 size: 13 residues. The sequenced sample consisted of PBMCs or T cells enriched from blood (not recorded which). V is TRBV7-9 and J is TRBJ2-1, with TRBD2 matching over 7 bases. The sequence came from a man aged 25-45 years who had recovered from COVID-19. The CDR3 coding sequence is TGTGCCAGCATGGCGGGAGAAAACAATGAGCAGTTCTTC. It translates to CASMAGENNEQFF.